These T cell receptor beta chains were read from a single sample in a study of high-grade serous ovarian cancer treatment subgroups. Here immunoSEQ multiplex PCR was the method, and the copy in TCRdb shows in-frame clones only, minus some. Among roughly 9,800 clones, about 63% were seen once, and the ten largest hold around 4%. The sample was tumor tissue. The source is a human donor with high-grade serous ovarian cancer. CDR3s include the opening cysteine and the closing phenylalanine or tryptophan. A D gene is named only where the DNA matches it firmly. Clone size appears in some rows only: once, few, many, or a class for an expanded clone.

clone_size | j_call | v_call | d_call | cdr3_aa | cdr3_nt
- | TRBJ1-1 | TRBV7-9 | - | CASSLGWGGPRHTEAFF | TGTGCCAGCAGCTTAGGATGGGGGGGTCCTAGGCACACTGAAGCTTTCTTT
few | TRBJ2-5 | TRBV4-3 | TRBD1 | CASSHGTAYQETQYF | TGCGCCAGCAGCCACGGGACAGCCTATCAAGAGACCCAGTACTTC
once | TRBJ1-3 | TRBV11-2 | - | CASSLGGGIRNTIYF | TGTGCCAGCAGCTTAGGTGGAGGGATAAGAAACACCATATATTTT
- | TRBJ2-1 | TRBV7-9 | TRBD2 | CASSSGTSGSIYNEQFF | TGTGCCAGCAGCTCAGGGACTAGCGGGAGTATCTACAATGAGCAGTTCTTC
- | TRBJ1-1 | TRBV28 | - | CASSFGQMNTEAFF | TGTGCCAGCAGTTTCGGACAGATGAACACTGAAGCTTTCTTT
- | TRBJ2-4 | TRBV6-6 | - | CASSYGAGAENIQYF | TGTGCCAGCAGTTACGGGGCGGGGGCGGAAAACATTCAGTACTTC
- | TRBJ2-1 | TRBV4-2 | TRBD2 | CASSQTTSGSYNEQFF | TGTGCCAGCAGCCAAACGACTAGCGGGAGTTACAATGAGCAGTTCTTC
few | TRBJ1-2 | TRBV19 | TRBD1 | CASSPDRDIDYTF | TGTGCCAGTAGTCCCGACAGGGATATTGACTACACCTTC
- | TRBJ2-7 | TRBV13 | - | CASSLVGPSYEQYF | TGTGCCAGCAGCTTAGTGGGACCCTCCTACGAGCAGTACTTC
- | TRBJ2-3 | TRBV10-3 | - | CAISGGSWPGGNPADTQYF | TGTGCCATCAGTGGGGGCTCCTGGCCGGGCGGGAATCCGGCAGATACGCAGTATTTT
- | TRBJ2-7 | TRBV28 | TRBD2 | CASTPESSGKAASYEQYF | TGTGCCAGCACCCCTGAGTCTAGCGGGAAAGCCGCCTCCTACGAGCAGTACTTC
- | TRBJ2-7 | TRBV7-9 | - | CASSLLGKPYEQYF | TGTGCCAGCAGCCTCCTGGGGAAACCCTACGAGCAGTACTTC
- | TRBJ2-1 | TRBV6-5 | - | CASSYSHLSYNEQFF | TGTGCCAGCAGTTACTCCCACCTCTCCTACAATGAGCAGTTCTTC
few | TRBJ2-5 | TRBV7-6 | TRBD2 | CASSLNPTSGKETQYF | TGTGCCAGCAGCTTAAACCCGACTAGCGGAAAAGAGACCCAGTACTTC
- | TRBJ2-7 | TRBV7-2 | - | CASSLHAEYYEQYF | TGTGCCAGCAGCTTACATGCCGAATACTACGAGCAGTACTTC
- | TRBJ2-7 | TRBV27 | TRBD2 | CASSPRRTSGGGAYEQYF | TGTGCCAGCAGTCCTCGCCGGACTAGCGGAGGGGGGGCCTACGAGCAGTACTTC
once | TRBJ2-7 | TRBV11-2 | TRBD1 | CASSPGQGTAEQYF | TGTGCCAGCAGCCCCGGACAGGGGACGGCCGAGCAGTACTTC
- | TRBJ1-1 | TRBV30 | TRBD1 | CAWIPQGASGTEAFF | TGTGCCTGGATTCCACAGGGGGCGAGCGGCACTGAAGCTTTCTTT
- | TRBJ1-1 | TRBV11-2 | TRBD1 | CASSVGTVNTEAFF | TGTGCCAGCAGCGTCGGGACAGTTAACACTGAAGCTTTCTTT
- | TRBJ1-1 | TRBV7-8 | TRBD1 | CATSPGTALNTEAFF | TGTGCCACCTCCCCTGGGACAGCGTTGAACACTGAAGCTTTCTTT
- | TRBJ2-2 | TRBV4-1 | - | CASSLAAGELFF | TGCGCCAGCAGCCTCGCAGCGGGGGAGCTGTTTTTT
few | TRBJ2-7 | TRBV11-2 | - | CASSLGQGESYEQYF | TGTGCCAGCAGCTTAGGCCAGGGCGAATCCTACGAGCAGTACTTC
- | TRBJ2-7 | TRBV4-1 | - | CASSRFGAYEQYF | TGCGCCAGCAGTCGATTTGGCGCATACGAGCAGTACTTC
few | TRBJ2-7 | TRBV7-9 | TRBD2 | CASSYLSGRADEQYF | TGTGCCAGCAGCTATCTAAGCGGGAGGGCCGACGAGCAGTACTTC
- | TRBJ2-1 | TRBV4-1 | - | CASSQGVSGGYNEQFF | TGCGCCAGCAGCCAAGGGGTTAGCGGAGGTTACAATGAGCAGTTCTTC
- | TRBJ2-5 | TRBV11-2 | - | CASSFGGYETQYF | TGTGCCAGCAGCTTTGGAGGGTATGAGACCCAGTACTTC
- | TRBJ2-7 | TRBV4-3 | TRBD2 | CASSQERGTSERYEQYF | TGCGCCAGCAGCCAAGAGCGCGGGACTAGCGAGAGGTACGAGCAGTACTTC
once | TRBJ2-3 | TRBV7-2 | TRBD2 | CASSYKTSGRGADTQYF | TGTGCCAGCAGCTACAAGACTAGCGGGAGGGGGGCAGATACGCAGTATTTT
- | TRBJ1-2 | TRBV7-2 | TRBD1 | CASSLAHGQGYTF | TGTGCCAGCAGCTTAGCTCATGGACAGGGTTACACCTTC
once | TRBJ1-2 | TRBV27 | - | CASRRSVRGNRYGYTF | TGTGCCAGCAGGAGATCGGTTCGGGGTAATCGCTATGGCTACACCTTC
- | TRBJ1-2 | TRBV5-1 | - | CASSLVAHNYGYTF | TGCGCCAGCAGCTTGGTGGCCCATAACTATGGCTACACCTTC
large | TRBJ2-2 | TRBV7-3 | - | CASSLELANTGELFF | TGTGCCAGCAGCTTAGAACTAGCGAACACCGGGGAGCTGTTTTTT
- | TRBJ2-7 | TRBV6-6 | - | CASTSTGYEQYF | TGTGCCAGCACCTCAACAGGTTACGAGCAGTACTTC
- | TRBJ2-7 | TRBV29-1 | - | CSVSDPRAVSSYEQYF | TGCAGCGTTTCTGACCCCCGGGCGGTTAGCTCCTACGAGCAGTACTTC
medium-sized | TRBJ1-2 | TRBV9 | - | CASSVGYYGTGYGYTF | TGTGCCAGCAGCGTAGGATATTATGGGACGGGGTATGGCTACACCTTC
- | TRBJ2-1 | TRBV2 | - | CASKRREQGEQFF | TGTGCCAGCAAAAGGCGGGAACAAGGTGAGCAGTTCTTC
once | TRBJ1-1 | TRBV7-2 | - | CASSLFGTTGTEAFF | TGTGCCAGCAGCTTATTTGGGACGACAGGCACTGAAGCTTTCTTT
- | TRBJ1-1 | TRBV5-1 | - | CASGVGREDTEAFF | TGCGCCAGCGGTGTAGGTCGTGAGGACACTGAAGCTTTCTTT